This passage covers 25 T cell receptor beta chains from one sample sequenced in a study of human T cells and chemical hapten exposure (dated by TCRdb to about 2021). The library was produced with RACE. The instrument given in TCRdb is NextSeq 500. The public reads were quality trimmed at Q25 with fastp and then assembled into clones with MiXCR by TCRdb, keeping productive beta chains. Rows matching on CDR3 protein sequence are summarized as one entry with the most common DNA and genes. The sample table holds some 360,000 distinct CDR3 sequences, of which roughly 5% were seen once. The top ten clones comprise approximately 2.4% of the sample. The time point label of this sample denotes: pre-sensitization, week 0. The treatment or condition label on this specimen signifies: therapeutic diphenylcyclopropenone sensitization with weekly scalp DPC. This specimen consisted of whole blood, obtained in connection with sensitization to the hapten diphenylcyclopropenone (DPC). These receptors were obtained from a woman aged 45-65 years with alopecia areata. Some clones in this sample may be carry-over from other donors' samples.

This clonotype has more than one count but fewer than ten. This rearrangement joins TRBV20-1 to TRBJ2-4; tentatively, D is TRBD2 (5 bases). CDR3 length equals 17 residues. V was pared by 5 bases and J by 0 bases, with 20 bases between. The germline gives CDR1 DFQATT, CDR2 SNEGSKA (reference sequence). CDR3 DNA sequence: TGCAGTGCTCCCGAGGGCGCCTCTCCTCTAGCCAAAAACATTCAGTACTTC. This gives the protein CSAPEGASPLAKNIQYF.

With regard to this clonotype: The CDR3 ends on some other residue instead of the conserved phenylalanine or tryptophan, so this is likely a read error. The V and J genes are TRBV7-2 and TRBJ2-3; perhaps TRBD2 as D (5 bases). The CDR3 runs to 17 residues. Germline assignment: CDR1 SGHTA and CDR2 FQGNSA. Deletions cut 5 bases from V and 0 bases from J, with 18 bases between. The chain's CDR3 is CASSPPGLPPSTDTQYL. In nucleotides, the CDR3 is TGTGCCAGCAGCCCTCCCGGACTTCCTCCTAGCACAGATACGCAGTATCTT.

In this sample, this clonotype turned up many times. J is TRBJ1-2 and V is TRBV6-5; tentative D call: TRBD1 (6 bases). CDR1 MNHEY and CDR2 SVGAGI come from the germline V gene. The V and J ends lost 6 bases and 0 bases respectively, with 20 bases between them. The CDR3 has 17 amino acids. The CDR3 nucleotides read TGTGCCAGCAGCTTTCAATTAGCCGGGACACCTAACTATGGCTACACCTTC. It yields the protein CASSFQLAGTPNYGYTF.

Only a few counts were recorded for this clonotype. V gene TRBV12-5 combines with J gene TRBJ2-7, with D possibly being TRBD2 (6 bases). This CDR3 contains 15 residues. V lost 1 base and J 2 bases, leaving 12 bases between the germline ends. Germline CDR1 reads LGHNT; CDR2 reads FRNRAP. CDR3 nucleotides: TGTGCTAGTGGTTTGGAAGGGACTGTTGCCTACGAGCAGTACTTC. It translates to CASGLEGTVAYEQYF.

CDR3 sequence: CASSLEGTGGDTQYF. As DNA, the CDR3 is TGTGCCAGCAGCTTGGAAGGGACAGGAGGAGATACGCAGTATTTT. V usage is TRBV5-4 and J usage is TRBJ2-3, with 8 bases identical to TRBD1. CDR1 is SGHNT, CDR2 YYREEE, per germline (reference sequence). After removal of 0 bases from V and 5 bases from J, the junction contained 5 bases not matched to a gene. This CDR3 has 15 amino acids.

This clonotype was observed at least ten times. The CDR3 DNA reads as TGTGCCACCCAGGGCCTAGACTACGAGCAGTACTTC. Translated, it gives CATQGLDYEQYF. The J gene is TRBJ2-7, the V gene TRBV28; D might be TRBD1 (5 bases). Germline-derived CDR1 and CDR2 are MDHEN and SYDVKM. The CDR3 extends over 12 amino acids. With 10 bases removed from V and 3 bases from J, the gap between germline ends came to 13 bases.

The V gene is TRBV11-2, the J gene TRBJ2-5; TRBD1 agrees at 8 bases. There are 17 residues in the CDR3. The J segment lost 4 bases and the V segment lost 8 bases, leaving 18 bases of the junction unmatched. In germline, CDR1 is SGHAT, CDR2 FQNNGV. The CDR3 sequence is CASGPGQGWSWRETQYF. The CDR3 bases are TGTGCCAGCGGCCCAGGACAGGGATGGTCTTGGCGAGAGACCCAGTACTTC.

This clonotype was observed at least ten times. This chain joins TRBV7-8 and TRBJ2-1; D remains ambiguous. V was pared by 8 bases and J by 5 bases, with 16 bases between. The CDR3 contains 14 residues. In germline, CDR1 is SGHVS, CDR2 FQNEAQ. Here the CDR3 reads CASLITQTNNEQFF. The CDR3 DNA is TGTGCCAGCCTCATAACCCAGACAAACAATGAGCAGTTCTTC.

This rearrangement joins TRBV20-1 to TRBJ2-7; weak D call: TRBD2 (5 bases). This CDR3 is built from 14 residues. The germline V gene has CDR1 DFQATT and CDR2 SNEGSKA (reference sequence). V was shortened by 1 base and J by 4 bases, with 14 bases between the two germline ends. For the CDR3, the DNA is TGCAGTGCTAGAGCTAGAGGGCGGATGTACGAGCAGTACTTC. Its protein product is CSARARGRMYEQYF.

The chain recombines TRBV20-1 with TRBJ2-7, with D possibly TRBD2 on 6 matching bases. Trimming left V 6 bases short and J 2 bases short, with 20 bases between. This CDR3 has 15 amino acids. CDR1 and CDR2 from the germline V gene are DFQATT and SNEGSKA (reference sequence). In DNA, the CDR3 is TGCAGTGCCATGGTATGGGTAGCGGTTACCTACGAGCAGTACTTC. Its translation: CSAMVWVAVTYEQYF.

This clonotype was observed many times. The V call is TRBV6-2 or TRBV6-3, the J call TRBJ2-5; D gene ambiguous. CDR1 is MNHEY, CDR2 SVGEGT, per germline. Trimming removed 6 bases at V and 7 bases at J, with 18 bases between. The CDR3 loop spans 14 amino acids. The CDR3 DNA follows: TGTGCCAGCAGCTCACTCAGGAGCGAAGCGACCCAGTACTTC. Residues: CASSSLRSEATQYF.

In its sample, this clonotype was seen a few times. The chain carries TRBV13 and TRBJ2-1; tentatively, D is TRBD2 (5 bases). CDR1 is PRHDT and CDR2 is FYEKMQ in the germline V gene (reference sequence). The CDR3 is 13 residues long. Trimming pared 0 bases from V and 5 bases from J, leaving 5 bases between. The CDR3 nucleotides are TGTGCCAGCAGCTTAGGGGGAGACAATGAGCAGTTCTTC. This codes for CASSLGGDNEQFF.

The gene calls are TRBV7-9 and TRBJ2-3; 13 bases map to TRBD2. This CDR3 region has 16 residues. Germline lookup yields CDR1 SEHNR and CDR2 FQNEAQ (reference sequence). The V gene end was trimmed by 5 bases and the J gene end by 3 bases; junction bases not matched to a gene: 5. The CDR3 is CASSKRTSGGTDTQYF. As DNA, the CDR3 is TGTGCCAGCAGCAAGCGGACTAGCGGGGGTACAGATACGCAGTATTTT.

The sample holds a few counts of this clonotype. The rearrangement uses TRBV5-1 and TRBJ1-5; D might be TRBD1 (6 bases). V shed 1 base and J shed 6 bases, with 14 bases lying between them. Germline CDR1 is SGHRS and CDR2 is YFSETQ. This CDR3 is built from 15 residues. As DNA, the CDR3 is TGCGCCAGCAGCTTGTATTCGGGGGGCGGTCAGCCCCAGCATTTT. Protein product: CASSLYSGGGQPQHF.

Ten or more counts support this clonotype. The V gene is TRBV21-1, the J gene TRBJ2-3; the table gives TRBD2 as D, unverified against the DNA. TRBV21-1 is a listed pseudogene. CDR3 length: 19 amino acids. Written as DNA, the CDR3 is TGTGCCAGCAGCAACCCACTAGCGGGCGTCCCAGCTAGCACAGATACGCAGTATTTT. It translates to CASSNPLAGVPASTDTQYF.

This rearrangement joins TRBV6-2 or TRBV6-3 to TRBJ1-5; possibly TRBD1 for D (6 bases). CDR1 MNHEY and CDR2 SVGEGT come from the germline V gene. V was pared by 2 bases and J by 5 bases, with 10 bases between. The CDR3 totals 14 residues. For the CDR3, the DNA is TGTGCCAGCAGTTACGGACAGAGACATCAGCCCCAGCATTTT. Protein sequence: CASSYGQRHQPQHF.

CDR3 loop: CASSPLDSYEQYF. CDR3 coding DNA: TGTGCCAGCTCACCTCTCGACAGCTACGAGCAGTACTTC. V usage is TRBV18 and J usage is TRBJ2-7; possibly TRBD1 for D (5 bases). Germline values: CDR1 KGHSH, CDR2 LQKENI. Trimming left V 3 bases short and J 3 bases short, with 9 bases between. The CDR3 loop spans 13 amino acids.

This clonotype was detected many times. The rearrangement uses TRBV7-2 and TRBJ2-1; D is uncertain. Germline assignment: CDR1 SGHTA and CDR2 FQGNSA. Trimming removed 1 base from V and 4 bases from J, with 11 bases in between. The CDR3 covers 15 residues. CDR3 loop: CASSLGNSNYNEQFF. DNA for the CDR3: TGTGCCAGCAGCTTAGGGAATAGCAATTACAATGAGCAGTTCTTC.

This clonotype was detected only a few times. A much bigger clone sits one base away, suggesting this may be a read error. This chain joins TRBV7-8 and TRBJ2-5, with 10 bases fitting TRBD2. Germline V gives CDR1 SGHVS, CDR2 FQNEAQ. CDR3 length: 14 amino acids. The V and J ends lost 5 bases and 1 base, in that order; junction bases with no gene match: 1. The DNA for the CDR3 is TGTGCCAGCAGCACTAGCGGGGCCCAAGAGACCCAGTACTTC. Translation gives CASSTSGAQETQYF.

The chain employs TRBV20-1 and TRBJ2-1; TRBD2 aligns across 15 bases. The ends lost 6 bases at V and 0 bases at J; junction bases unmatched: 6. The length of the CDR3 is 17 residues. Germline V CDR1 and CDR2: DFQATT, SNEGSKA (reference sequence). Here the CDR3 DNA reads TGCAGTGCCCGGACTAGCGGGAGGGCCAGCTCCTACAATGAGCAGTTCTTC. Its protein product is CSARTSGRASSYNEQFF.

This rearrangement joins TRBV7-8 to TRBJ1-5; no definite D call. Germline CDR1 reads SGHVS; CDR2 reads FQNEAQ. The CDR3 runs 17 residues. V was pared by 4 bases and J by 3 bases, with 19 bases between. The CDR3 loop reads CASSSPPIGRANQPQHF. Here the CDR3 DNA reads TGTGCCAGCAGCTCCCCCCCCATTGGGAGAGCCAATCAGCCCCAGCATTTT.

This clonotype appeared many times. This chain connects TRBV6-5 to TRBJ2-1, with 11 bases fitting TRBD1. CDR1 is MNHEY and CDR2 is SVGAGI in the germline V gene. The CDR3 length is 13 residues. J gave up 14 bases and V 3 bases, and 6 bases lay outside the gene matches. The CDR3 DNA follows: TGTGCCAGCAGTTATTCCGGGACAGGGGGAAAGTTCTTC. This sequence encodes CASSYSGTGGKFF.

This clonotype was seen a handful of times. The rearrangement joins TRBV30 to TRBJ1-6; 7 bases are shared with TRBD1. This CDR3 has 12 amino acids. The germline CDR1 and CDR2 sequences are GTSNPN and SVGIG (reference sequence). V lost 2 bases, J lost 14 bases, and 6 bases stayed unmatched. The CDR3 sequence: CAWSFDRETLHF. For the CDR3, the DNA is TGTGCCTGGAGTTTTGACAGGGAGACCCTCCACTTT. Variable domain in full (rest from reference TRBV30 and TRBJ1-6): SQTIHQWPATLVQPVGSPLSLECTVEGTSNPNLYWYRQAAGRGLQLLFYSVGIGQISSEVPQNLSASRPQDRQFILSSKKLLLSDSGFYLCAWSFDRETLHFGNGTRLTVT.

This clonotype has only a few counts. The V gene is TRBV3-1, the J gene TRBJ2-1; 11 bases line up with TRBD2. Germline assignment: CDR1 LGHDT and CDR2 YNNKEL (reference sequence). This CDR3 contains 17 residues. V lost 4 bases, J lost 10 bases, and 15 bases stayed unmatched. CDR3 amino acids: CASSRREGLAANGEQFF. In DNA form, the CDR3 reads TGTGCCAGCAGCCGGAGAGAGGGACTAGCGGCGAATGGAGAGCAGTTCTTC.

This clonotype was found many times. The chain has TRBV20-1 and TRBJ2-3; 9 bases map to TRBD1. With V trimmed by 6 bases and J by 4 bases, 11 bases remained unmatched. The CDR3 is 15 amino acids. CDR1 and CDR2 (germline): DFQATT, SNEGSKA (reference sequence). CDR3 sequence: CSAIIRDRVADTQYF. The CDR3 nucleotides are TGCAGTGCCATTATCCGGGACAGGGTTGCAGATACGCAGTATTTT.